The next 24 T cell receptor beta chains were all read from a single sample in a study of T cells after somatic rescue of genetic block (dated by TCRdb to the early 2020s). The receptor library was made with the immunoSEQ multiplex PCR assay. TCRdb provides this immuneACCESS table in a form limited to in-frame rearrangements. Some clones are lacking; in checked studies, under half of them reflect an unresolved V gene, and why the rest are absent is not known. Across this sample there are 12,000 or so clones, with less than 80% seen only once. 6.5% to 9.5% of the sample is held by the ten biggest clonotypes. Source material: peripheral blood mononuclear cells (PBMCs). The receptor set was obtained from a boy aged 5 to 17.

V usage is TRBV5-6 and J usage is TRBJ2-2; the match to TRBD2 covers 11 bases. Germline CDR1 SGHDT, CDR2 YYEEEE. Losses at the gene ends were 4 bases for V and 5 bases for J; bases not matched to a gene: 7. This CDR3 comprises 16 residues. CDR3: CASSDRLAGRTGELFF. In DNA form, the CDR3 reads TGTGCCAGCAGCGACAGACTAGCGGGAAGGACCGGGGAGCTGTTTTTT.

The chain uses TRBV10-3 and TRBJ2-5; no definite D call. The germline V gene has CDR1 ENHRY and CDR2 SYGVKD. The CDR3 length is 14 residues. V was clipped by 0 bases and J by 5 bases, with 10 bases between them. CDR3 bases: TGTGCCATCAGTGAGTCGACTCCCCGGGAGACCCAGTACTTC. It is translated as CAISESTPRETQYF.

V gene TRBV27 combines with J gene TRBJ2-1; no clear D. V shed 2 bases and J shed 6 bases, with 14 bases lying between them. There are 15 residues in the CDR3. CDR1 MNHEY and CDR2 SMNVEV come from the germline V gene (reference sequence). The CDR3: CASSLVPPIANEQFF. The CDR3 bases are TGTGCCAGCAGTTTAGTCCCCCCCATAGCCAATGAGCAGTTCTTC.

The V and J genes are TRBV5-6 and TRBJ2-7; D gene uncertain. CDR3 length: 13 amino acids. The ends were cut back, 1 base at V and 6 bases at J, with 11 bases in the middle. The germline V gene has CDR1 SGHDT and CDR2 YYEEEE. CDR3 amino acids: CASSLFGAREQYF. The DNA for the CDR3 is TGTGCCAGCAGCTTGTTCGGCGCGCGCGAGCAGTACTTC.

The CDR3 DNA sequence: TGTGCCAGTAGTATAGACGCGACAGTTGGTGGAAAACTGTTTTTT. This translates into CASSIDATVGGKLFF. The V and J genes are TRBV19 and TRBJ1-4, with D perhaps matching TRBD1 (5 bases). V was shortened by 0 bases and J by 10 bases, with 15 bases between the two germline ends. The germline V gene encodes CDR1 LNHDA and CDR2 SQIVND (reference sequence). CDR3 length equals 15 residues.

This chain uses TRBV18 with TRBJ2-7; TRBD2 matches at 14 bases. V gave up 4 bases and J gave up 2 bases; unmatched junction bases: 13. The CDR3 is 19 amino acids. From germline, CDR1 is KGHSH and CDR2 LQKENI. The CDR3 protein is CASSREGTSGGTSTYEQYF. The CDR3, as DNA: TGTGCCAGCTCACGGGAGGGGACTAGCGGGGGTACATCGACCTACGAGCAGTACTTC.

CDR3 bases: TGCGCCAGCAGCCAACCTCCGGGACAAGTAATCAATCAGCCCCAGCATTTT. It codes for CASSQPPGQVINQPQHF. The genes are TRBV4-1 and TRBJ1-5, with a tentative D call TRBD1 (6 bases). Germline V lookup: CDR1 MGHRA, CDR2 YSYEKL. The CDR3 has 17 residues. V dropped 2 bases and J dropped 3 bases, with 17 bases sitting between them.

This clone showed up just a few times. V usage is TRBV6-6 and J usage is TRBJ1-5; D not certain. Trimming shortened V by 0 bases and J by 2 bases, and 5 bases separated the two germline ends. Germline assignment: CDR1 MNHNY and CDR2 SVGAGI (reference sequence). The CDR3 has 14 amino acids. This chain's CDR3 is CASSYSTGNQPQHF. CDR3 DNA: TGTGCCAGCAGTTACTCGACCGGCAATCAGCCCCAGCATTTT.

V gene TRBV2 combines with J gene TRBJ1-5; TRBD1 aligns across 9 bases. V lost 6 bases to trimming and J lost 6 bases; unmatched junction nucleotides: 9. CDR3 length equals 15 residues. The germline CDR1 and CDR2 sequences are SNHLY and FYNNEI. CDR3 residues: CASRGYDRGGQPQHF. The CDR3 DNA sequence: TGTGCCAGCAGGGGATACGACAGGGGGGGTCAGCCCCAGCATTTT.

The chain links TRBV28 to TRBJ1-4; TRBD1 agrees at 8 bases. Per the germline V gene, CDR1 is MDHEN and CDR2 is SYDVKM. The CDR3 is 16 amino acids. The V segment lost 5 bases and the J segment 7 bases; nucleotides outside the gene matches: 12. CDR3 DNA: TGTGCCAGCAGTCCTCCCTTGGACAGGGAGGGTGAAAAACTGTTTTTT. Protein sequence: CASSPPLDREGEKLFF.

The chain carries TRBV7-9 and TRBJ2-5; possibly TRBD1 or TRBD2 for D (5 bases each). The J call may be in error: the DNA end matches TRBJ2-7 better. The CDR3 is 15 residues long. Germline V gene sequence: CDR1 SEHNR, CDR2 FQNEAQ (reference sequence). CDR3: CASSPVGPSSYEQYF. The CDR3 DNA follows: TGTGCCAGCAGCCCTGTGGGACCTAGCTCCTACGAGCAGTACTTC.

V is TRBV6-1 and J is TRBJ1-1; D might be TRBD1 (6 bases). V lost 5 bases to trimming and J lost 1 base, with 8 bases between them. Germline V gene data show CDR1 as MNHNS and CDR2 as SASEGT. The CDR3 spans 13 residues. CDR3 DNA: TGTGCCAGCAGTAAACAGGGGAACACTGAAGCTTTCTTT. Translated, it gives CASSKQGNTEAFF.

V is TRBV20-1 and J is TRBJ1-2; D call uncertain. V dropped 7 bases and J dropped 8 bases, with 8 bases sitting between them. From germline, CDR1 is DFQATT and CDR2 SNEGSKA (reference sequence). The CDR3 totals 9 residues. Here the CDR3 reads CSGEEGYTF. The CDR3 DNA reads TGCAGTGGGGAGGAGGGCTACACCTTC.

This chain uses TRBV5-1 with TRBJ2-5; D ambiguous. Germline V gene data show CDR1 as SGHRS and CDR2 as YFSETQ. This CDR3 comprises 14 residues. V shed 1 base and J shed 5 bases, with 12 bases lying between them. The CDR3 bases are TGCGCCAGCAGCTTGTTTGACCCCAGGGAGACCCAGTACTTC. Protein sequence: CASSLFDPRETQYF.

The chain is built from TRBV4-3 and TRBJ2-1; D ambiguous. This CDR3 region has 15 residues. Germline V CDR1 and CDR2: LGHNA, YSLEER. V was shortened by 3 bases and J by 0 bases, with 9 bases between the two germline ends. The CDR3 nucleotides read TGCGCCAGCAGCCACTCTATCCTCTCCTACAATGAGCAGTTCTTC. Translated, it gives CASSHSILSYNEQFF.

The V gene is TRBV28, the J gene TRBJ2-3; 7 positions match TRBD2. CDR3 length equals 14 residues. From germline, CDR1 is MDHEN and CDR2 SYDVKM. V gave up 5 bases and J gave up 2 bases; unmatched junction bases: 4. Written as DNA, the CDR3 is TGTGCCAGCAGTATTCTAGCGGACACAGATACGCAGTATTTT. Its protein product is CASSILADTDTQYF.

This chain links TRBV2 with TRBJ1-5, with TRBD1 identical over 7 bases. The CDR3 has 19 amino acids. Germline CDR1 is SNHLY and CDR2 is FYNNEI. V lost 4 bases, J lost 3 bases, and 18 bases stayed unmatched. The CDR3 DNA sequence: TGTGCCAGCAGTGGGAGCCCAGCGGCTCGACAGGGTCCCAATCAGCCCCAGCATTTT. Translation gives CASSGSPAARQGPNQPQHF.

This clone was observed a few times. V usage is TRBV6-5 and J usage is TRBJ1-5; no clear D. The germline V gene encodes CDR1 MNHEY and CDR2 SVGAGI. Deletions cut 5 bases from V and 7 bases from J, with 12 bases between. CDR3 size: 13 residues. The CDR3 DNA is TGTGCCAGCAGTCGCACAAATCGGCAGCCCCAGCATTTT. Translating gives CASSRTNRQPQHF.

In this sample, this clone turned up once. V and J are TRBV19 and TRBJ2-5, with D perhaps being TRBD1 or TRBD2 (6 bases each). The germline V gene has CDR1 LNHDA and CDR2 SQIVND (reference sequence). This CDR3 comprises 15 residues. V lost 3 bases and J lost 1, with 12 bases in between. The chain's CDR3 is CASSMAGQFQETQYF. Written as DNA, the CDR3 is TGTGCCAGTAGTATGGCGGGACAATTCCAAGAGACCCAGTACTTC.

The CDR3 spells CASSQDKERTARRGNSPLHF. CDR3 sequence (DNA): TGCGCCAGCAGCCAAGATAAGGAGCGGACAGCCCGAAGGGGGAATTCACCCCTCCACTTT. This sequence joins TRBV4-1 and TRBJ1-6; D possibly corresponds to TRBD1 (6 bases). Trimming left V 0 bases short and J 7 bases short, with 25 bases between. Looked up from germline, CDR1 is MGHRA and CDR2 is YSYEKL. The CDR3 loop spans 20 amino acids.

This clone was counted only a few times. Sequence at one end of the junction differs from germline and may be a read error. The chain has TRBV2 and TRBJ2-7; 9 positions match TRBD2. The CDR3 is made up of 14 amino acids. The germline gives CDR1 SNHLY, CDR2 FYNNEI. The CDR3 DNA sequence: TGTGCCAGCATTGAAGCTAGCGGGGTCTACGAGCAGTACTTC. It is translated as CASIEASGVYEQYF.

The sample holds one count of this clone. The chain is built from TRBV7-8 and TRBJ2-7; either TRBD1 or TRBD2 may supply D (5 bases each). The CDR3 runs to 15 residues. The V and J ends lost 1 base and 6 bases respectively, with 16 bases between them. Germline values: CDR1 SGHVS, CDR2 FQNEAQ. The CDR3 coding sequence is TGTGCCAGCAGCTTAGATGGGACGGTCCTAGGCGAGCAGTACTTC. It specifies CASSLDGTVLGEQYF.

The chain carries TRBV5-1 and TRBJ2-1; D possibly corresponds to TRBD2 (5 bases). The V end lost 1 base, the J end lost 2 bases, and 10 bases lay between the germline ends. There are 15 residues in the CDR3. From germline, CDR1 is SGHRS and CDR2 YFSETQ. The CDR3 sequence is CASSLSGPTYNEQFF. In DNA form, the CDR3 reads TGCGCCAGCAGCTTGAGCGGACCGACCTACAATGAGCAGTTCTTC.

The J gene is TRBJ1-1, the V gene TRBV5-1; D gene uncertain. The CDR3 spans 15 residues. Germline CDR1 is SGHRS and CDR2 is YFSETQ. The V end lost 0 bases, the J end lost 1 base, and 10 bases lay between the germline ends. CDR3 sequence: CASSLGGTENTEAFF. The CDR3 DNA follows: TGCGCCAGCAGCTTGGGTGGTACGGAGAACACTGAAGCTTTCTTT.